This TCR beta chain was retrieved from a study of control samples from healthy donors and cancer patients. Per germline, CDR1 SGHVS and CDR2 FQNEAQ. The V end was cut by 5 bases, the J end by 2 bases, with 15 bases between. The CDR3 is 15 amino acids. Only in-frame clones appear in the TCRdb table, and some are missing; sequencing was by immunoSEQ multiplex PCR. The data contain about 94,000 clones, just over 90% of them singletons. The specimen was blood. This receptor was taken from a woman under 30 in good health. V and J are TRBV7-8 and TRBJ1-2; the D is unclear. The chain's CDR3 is CASSDIREGNYGYTF. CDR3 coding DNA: TGTGCCAGCAGCGATATAAGGGAGGGAAACTATGGCTACACCTTC. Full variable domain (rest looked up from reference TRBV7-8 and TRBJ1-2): GAGVSQSPRYKVAKRGQDVALRCDPISGHVSLFWYQQALGQGPEFLTYFQNEAQLDKSGLPSDRFFAERPEGSVSTLKIQRTQQEDSAVYLCASSDIREGNYGYTFGSGTRLTVV.